The next 20 T cell receptor beta chains were all read from a single sample in a study of CD8 T cells in seronegative destructive rheumatoid arthritis. TCRdb's copy holds only in-frame clones and misses some; the assay was immunoSEQ multiplex PCR. The sample has about 13,000 clones, 83% seen once. Sequencing was performed on CD8+ T cells from blood. Receptors were obtained from a woman aged 25 to 50 with seronegative destructive rheumatoid arthritis.

The chain combines TRBV4-2 with TRBJ2-3; TRBD2 matches 7 bases. The CDR3 has 17 residues. The germline gives CDR1 LGHNA, CDR2 YNFKEQ. V shed 1 base, J shed 5 bases, and the junction held 12 bases outside the gene matches. The CDR3 DNA follows: TGTGCCAGCAGCCAAGCCGCCGAGCGGGGTGCGGGAGATACGCAGTATTTT. Its translation: CASSQAAERGAGDTQYF.

The chain recombines TRBV27 with TRBJ1-1; TRBD1 matches at 8 bases. J gave up 4 bases and V 6 bases, and 4 bases lay outside the gene matches. Germline V gene data show CDR1 as MNHEY and CDR2 as SMNVEV (reference sequence). This CDR3 is built from 13 residues. CDR3 sequence reads: CASRAGGITEAFF. Here the CDR3 DNA reads TGTGCCAGCAGAGCAGGGGGCATCACTGAAGCTTTCTTT.

Note on this clone: Compared with germline, one end of the junction differs, possibly owing to a read error. The V and J genes are TRBV6-1 and TRBJ1-2; 9 nucleotides match TRBD1. The CDR3 extends over 14 amino acids. Per germline, CDR1 MNHNS and CDR2 SASEGT. CDR3 nucleotides: TGCCGAGCAGGGACAGGGAGTTCTCACTATGGCTACACCTTC. This encodes CRAGTGSSHYGYTF.

The chain couples TRBV5-3 to TRBJ1-4; 7 bases are a match to TRBD1. TRBV5-3 is given ORF status, its function remaining uncertain. V was pared by 4 bases and J by 4 bases, with 4 bases of the junction left unmatched. This CDR3 is built from 14 residues. The CDR3: CARSLQGRNEKLFF. As DNA, the CDR3 is TGTGCCAGAAGCCTACAGGGGCGTAATGAAAAACTGTTTTTT.

The V and J genes are TRBV6-1 and TRBJ1-5, with a tentative D call TRBD1 (5 bases). There are 13 residues in the CDR3. V was trimmed by 6 bases and J by 5 bases, leaving 11 bases between them. CDR1 is MNHNS, CDR2 SASEGT, per germline. The CDR3 DNA is TGTGCCAGCAGCCGACAGCACTATCAGCCCCAGCATTTT. This codes for CASSRQHYQPQHF.

The chain couples TRBV7-8 to TRBJ1-1, with D possibly being TRBD1 (5 bases). CDR3 size: 14 residues. V was clipped by 3 bases and J by 4 bases, with 12 bases between them. Germline CDR1 is SGHVS and CDR2 is FQNEAQ. The CDR3 DNA reads TGTGCCAGCAGCTTTACGTCGGGGGGCACTGAAGCTTTCTTT. It translates to CASSFTSGGTEAFF.

This chain links TRBV7-9 with TRBJ2-1; D gene uncertain. Between the trimmed V and J ends, which lost 1 base and 6 bases, there was a span of 10 bases. Germline lookup yields CDR1 SEHNR and CDR2 FQNEAQ (reference sequence). CDR3 length equals 14 residues. CDR3 in amino acids: CASSLGGPRNEQFF. DNA for the CDR3: TGTGCCAGCAGCTTAGGCGGTCCCCGCAATGAGCAGTTCTTC.

The rearrangement uses TRBV7-9 and TRBJ2-1; TRBD1 matches at 8 bases. The CDR3 is made up of 14 amino acids. Germline CDR1 reads SEHNR; CDR2 reads FQNEAQ (reference sequence). The trim removed 5 bases at V and 9 bases at J, leaving 9 bases unmatched. The CDR3 nucleotides read TGTGCCAGCAGCATCAGGACAGGGATCCCTGAGCAGTTCTTC. It yields the protein CASSIRTGIPEQFF.

The V gene is TRBV19, the J gene TRBJ2-2; no firm D call. CDR1 is LNHDA and CDR2 is SQIVND in the germline V gene (reference sequence). The CDR3 is 18 residues long. Trimming shortened V by 5 bases and J by 6 bases, and 25 bases separated the two germline ends. The CDR3: CASSAITAGLAQAGELFF. The CDR3 coding sequence is TGTGCCAGTAGTGCCATTACAGCCGGCCTGGCCCAGGCCGGGGAGCTGTTTTTT.

The chain is built from TRBV6-5 and TRBJ1-1, with TRBD1 matching 8 bases. V lost 5 bases and J lost 3; bases outside the gene matches: 5. The CDR3 consists of 14 residues. From germline, CDR1 is MNHEY and CDR2 SVGAGI. CDR3 sequence reads: CASSPQGAHTEAFF. CDR3 nucleotides: TGTGCCAGCAGTCCGCAGGGGGCGCACACTGAAGCTTTCTTT.

The chain links TRBV2 to TRBJ2-2, with 7 bases lining up with TRBD2. CDR3 length: 14 amino acids. J lost 4 bases, V lost 7 bases, and 6 bases had no gene match. From germline, CDR1 is SNHLY and CDR2 FYNNEI. DNA of the CDR3: TGTGCCAGCACAGGGCCGGGGGGCACCGGGGAGCTGTTTTTT. Its translation: CASTGPGGTGELFF.

The genes are TRBV7-6 and TRBJ1-1; the D gene is possibly TRBD1 (5 bases). Deletions cut 4 bases from V and 1 base from J, with 16 bases between. The germline gives CDR1 SGHVS, CDR2 FNYEAQ. This CDR3 comprises 16 residues. The CDR3 sequence is CASSWTPTGGNTEAFF. CDR3 nucleotides: TGTGCCAGCAGCTGGACTCCCACCGGGGGGAACACTGAAGCTTTCTTT.

J is TRBJ2-3 and V is TRBV4-1, with 8 bases aligning to TRBD2. CDR1 and CDR2 from the germline V gene are MGHRA and YSYEKL. The CDR3 covers 16 residues. J was trimmed by 2 bases and V by 1 base; bases with no gene match: 5. The CDR3: CASSQGGGGSTDTQYF. CDR3 DNA sequence: TGCGCCAGCAGCCAAGGGGGCGGGGGGTCCACAGATACGCAGTATTTT.

This clone occurred a few times. The chain carries TRBV29-1 and TRBJ1-1; the D is unclear. Trimming took off 6 bases at V and 0 bases at J, with 8 bases between the two ends. Germline lookup yields CDR1 SQVTM and CDR2 ANQGSEA. CDR3 size: 12 residues. CDR3 DNA sequence: TGCAGCGTACTCGTCCTGAACACTGAAGCTTTCTTT. Encoded protein: CSVLVLNTEAFF. The full variable domain, with the rest looked up from reference TRBV29-1 and TRBJ1-1, is SAVISQKPSRDICQRGTSLTIQCQVDSQVTMMFWYRQQPGQSLTLIATANQGSEATYESGFVIDKFPISRPNLTFSTLTVSNMSPEDSSIYLCSVLVLNTEAFFGQGTRLTVV.

The V and J genes are TRBV4-1 and TRBJ2-1; TRBD2 matches 9 bases. The CDR3 has 16 amino acids. J gave up 8 bases and V 3 bases, and 11 bases lay outside the gene matches. Germline loops: CDR1 MGHRA, CDR2 YSYEKL. CDR3 amino acids: CASSQAAGGRVYEQFF. DNA of the CDR3: TGCGCCAGCAGCCAGGCAGCGGGGGGCCGCGTCTATGAGCAGTTCTTC.

This sequence joins TRBV19 and TRBJ2-7, with TRBD2 matching over 11 bases. This CDR3 has 16 residues. Unmatched junction bases numbered 7, after V lost 1 base and J lost 5 bases. Germline values: CDR1 LNHDA, CDR2 SQIVND (reference sequence). CDR3 residues: CASSIGLAGGPDEQYF. The CDR3 DNA is TGTGCCAGTAGTATAGGTTTAGCGGGGGGGCCGGACGAGCAGTACTTC.

This clone was seen only a few times. V and J are TRBV15 and TRBJ2-1, with 7 bases fitting TRBD1. The CDR3 consists of 14 residues. CDR1 LNHNV and CDR2 YYDKDF come from the germline V gene (reference sequence). J gave up 10 bases and V 5 bases, and 11 bases lay outside the gene matches. CDR3 nucleotide sequence: TGTGCCACCAGCCTCAGAACAGGGGAAGAGGAGCAGTTCTTC. This translates into CATSLRTGEEEQFF. Full variable domain (remainder filled in from reference TRBV15 and TRBJ2-1): DAMVIQNPRYQVTQFGKPVTLSCSQTLNHNVMYWYQQKSSQAPKLLFHYYDKDFNNEADTPDNFQSRRPNTSFCFLDIRSPGLGDTAMYLCATSLRTGEEEQFFGPGTRLTVL.

The chain is built from TRBV6-4 and TRBJ2-1; 10 bases are a match to TRBD1. Germline V gives CDR1 MRHNA, CDR2 SNTAGT. The CDR3 extends over 14 amino acids. With 3 bases clipped from V and 7 bases from J, the junction kept 3 bases outside the gene matches. The CDR3 region has the DNA TGTGCCAGCAGTGAGGGGACAGGGGAGAATGAGCAGTTCTTC. Translation: CASSEGTGENEQFF.

The V gene is TRBV6-1, the J gene TRBJ2-7, with D perhaps TRBD2 (5 bases). Trimming stripped 8 bases from V and 2 bases from J, with 13 bases between. Looked up from germline, CDR1 is MNHNS and CDR2 is SASEGT. This CDR3 has 13 residues. In nucleotides, the CDR3 is TGTGCCAGCTCACGGGATTTCACCTACGAGCAGTACTTC. The encoded protein is CASSRDFTYEQYF.

V usage is TRBV5-6 and J usage is TRBJ1-4, with a weak D call TRBD1 (6 bases). V was cut by 4 bases and J by 7 bases, with 17 bases left in between. Germline V gene lookup returns CDR1 SGHDT and CDR2 YYEEEE. The CDR3 totals 15 residues. The CDR3 DNA sequence: TGTGCCAGCAGCCCCATGGGGGGGGCGAGTGAAAAACTGTTTTTT. It yields the protein CASSPMGGASEKLFF.